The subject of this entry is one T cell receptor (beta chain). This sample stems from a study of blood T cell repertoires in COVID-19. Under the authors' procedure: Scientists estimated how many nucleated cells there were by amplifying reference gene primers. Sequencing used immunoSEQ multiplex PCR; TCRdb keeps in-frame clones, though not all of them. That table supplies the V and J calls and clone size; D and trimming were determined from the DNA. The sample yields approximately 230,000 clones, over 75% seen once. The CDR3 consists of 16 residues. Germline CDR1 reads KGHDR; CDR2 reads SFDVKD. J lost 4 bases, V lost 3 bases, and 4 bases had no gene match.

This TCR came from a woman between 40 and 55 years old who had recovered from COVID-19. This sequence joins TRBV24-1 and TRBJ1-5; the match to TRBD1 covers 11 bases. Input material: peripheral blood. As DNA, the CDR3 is TGTGCCACCAGTGATGGGGACAGGGGGTATAATCAGCCCCAGCATTTT. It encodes CATSDGDRGYNQPQHF.